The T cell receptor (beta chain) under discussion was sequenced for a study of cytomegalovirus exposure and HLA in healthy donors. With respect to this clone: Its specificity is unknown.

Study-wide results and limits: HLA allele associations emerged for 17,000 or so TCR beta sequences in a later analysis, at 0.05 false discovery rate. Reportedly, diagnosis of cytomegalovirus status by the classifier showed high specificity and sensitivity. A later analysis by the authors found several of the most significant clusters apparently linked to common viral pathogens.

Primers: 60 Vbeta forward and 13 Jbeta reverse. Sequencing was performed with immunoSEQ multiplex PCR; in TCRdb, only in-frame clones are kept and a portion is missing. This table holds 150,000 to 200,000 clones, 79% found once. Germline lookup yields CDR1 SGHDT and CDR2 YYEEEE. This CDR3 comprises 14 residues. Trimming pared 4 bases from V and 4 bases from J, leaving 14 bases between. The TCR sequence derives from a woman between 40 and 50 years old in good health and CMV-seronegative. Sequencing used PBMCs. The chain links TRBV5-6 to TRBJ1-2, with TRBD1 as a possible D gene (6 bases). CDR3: CASSRDKMPYGYTF. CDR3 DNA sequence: TGTGCCAGCAGCAGGGACAAAATGCCCTATGGCTACACCTTC.